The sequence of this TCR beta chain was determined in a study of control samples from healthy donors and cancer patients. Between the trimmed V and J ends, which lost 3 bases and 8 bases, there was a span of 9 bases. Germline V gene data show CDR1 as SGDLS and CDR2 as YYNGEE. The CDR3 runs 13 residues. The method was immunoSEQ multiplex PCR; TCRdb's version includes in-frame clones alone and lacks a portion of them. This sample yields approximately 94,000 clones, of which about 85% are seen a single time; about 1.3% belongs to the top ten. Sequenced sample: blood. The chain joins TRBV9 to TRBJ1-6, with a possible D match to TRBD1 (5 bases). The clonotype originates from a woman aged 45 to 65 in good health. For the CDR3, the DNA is TGTGCCAGCAGCGGTGACAGTCATTCACCCCTCCACTTT. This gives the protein CASSGDSHSPLHF.